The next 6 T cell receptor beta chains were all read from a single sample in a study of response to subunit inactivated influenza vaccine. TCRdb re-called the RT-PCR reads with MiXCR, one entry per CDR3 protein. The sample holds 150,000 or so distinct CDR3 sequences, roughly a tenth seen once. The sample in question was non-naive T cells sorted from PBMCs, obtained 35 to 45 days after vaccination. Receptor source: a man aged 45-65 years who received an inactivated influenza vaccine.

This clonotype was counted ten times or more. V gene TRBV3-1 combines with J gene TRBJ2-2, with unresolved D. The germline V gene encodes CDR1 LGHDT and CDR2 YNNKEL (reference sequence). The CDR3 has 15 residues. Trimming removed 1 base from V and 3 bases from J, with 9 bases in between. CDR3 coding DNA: TGTGCCAGCAGCCAAGGTTCCGGAGACACCGGGGAGCTGTTTTTT. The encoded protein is CASSQGSGDTGELFF.

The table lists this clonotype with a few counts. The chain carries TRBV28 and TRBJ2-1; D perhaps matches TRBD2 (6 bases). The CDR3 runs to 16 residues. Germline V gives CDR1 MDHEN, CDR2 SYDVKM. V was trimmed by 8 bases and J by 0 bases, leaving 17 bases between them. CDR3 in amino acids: CASQFWAGSSYNEQFF. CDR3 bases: TGTGCCAGCCAGTTTTGGGCGGGAAGCTCCTACAATGAGCAGTTCTTC. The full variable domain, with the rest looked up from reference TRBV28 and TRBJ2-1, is DVKVTQSSRYLVKRTGEKVFLECVQDMDHENMFWYRQDPGLGLRLIYFSYDVKMKEKGDIPEGYSVSREKKERFSLILESASTNQTSMYLCASQFWAGSSYNEQFFGPGTRLTVL.

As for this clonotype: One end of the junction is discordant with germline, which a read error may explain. DNA of the CDR3: TGTGCCCGCAGCTGGCCGCTGGGAACTGAAGCTTTCTTT. Translation: CARSWPLGTEAFF. The chain carries TRBV3-1 and TRBJ1-1; no firm D call. Germline CDR1 and CDR2: LGHDT and YNNKEL (reference sequence). The CDR3 loop spans 13 amino acids.

The CDR3 loop is CASSQDRAFTDTQYF. The CDR3 DNA is TGTGCCAGCAGCCAAGATCGAGCTTTCACAGATACGCAGTATTTT. This sequence joins TRBV4-2 and TRBJ2-3; D gene unclear. Trimming shortened V by 0 bases and J by 2 bases, and 9 bases separated the two germline ends. The CDR3 covers 15 residues. Germline V lookup: CDR1 LGHNA, CDR2 YNFKEQ.

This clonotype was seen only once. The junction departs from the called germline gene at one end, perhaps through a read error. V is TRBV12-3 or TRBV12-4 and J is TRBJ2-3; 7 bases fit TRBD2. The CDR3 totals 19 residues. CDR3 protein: CTSSLASWREIGSTDTQYF. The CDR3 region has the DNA TGTACCAGCAGTTTAGCGAGTTGGCGGGAGATAGGTAGCACAGATACGCAGTATTTT.

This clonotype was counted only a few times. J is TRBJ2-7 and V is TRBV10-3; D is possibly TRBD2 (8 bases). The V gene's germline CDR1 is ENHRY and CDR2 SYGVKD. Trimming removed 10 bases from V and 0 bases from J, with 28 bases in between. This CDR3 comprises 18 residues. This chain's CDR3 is CATRRGGLAGYYSYEQYF. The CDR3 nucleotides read TGTGCCACCCGACGAGGGGGCCTAGCGGGCTACTACTCCTACGAGCAGTACTTC.